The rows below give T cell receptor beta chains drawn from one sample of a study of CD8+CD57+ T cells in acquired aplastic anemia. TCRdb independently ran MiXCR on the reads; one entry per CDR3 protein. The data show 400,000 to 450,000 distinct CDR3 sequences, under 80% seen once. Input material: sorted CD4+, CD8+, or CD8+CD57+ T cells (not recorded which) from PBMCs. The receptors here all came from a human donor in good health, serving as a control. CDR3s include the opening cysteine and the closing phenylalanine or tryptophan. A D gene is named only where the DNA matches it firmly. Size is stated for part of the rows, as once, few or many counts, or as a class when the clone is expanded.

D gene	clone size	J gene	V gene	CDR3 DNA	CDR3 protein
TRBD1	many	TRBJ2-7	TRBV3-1	TGTGCCAGCAGCCCCGGGACAGGCTACGAGCAGTACTTC	CASSPGTGYEQYF
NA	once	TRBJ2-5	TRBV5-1	TGCGCCAGCAGCTTGAGAGGGCACGGGAAGACCCAGTACTTC	CASSLRGHGKTQYF
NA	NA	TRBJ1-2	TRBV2	TGTGCCAGCAGTGAGACAGCTACCTATGGTTACACCTTC	CASSETATYGYTF
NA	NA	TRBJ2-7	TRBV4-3	TGCGCCAGCAGTGAGCTCGAGGACGAGCAGTACTTC	CASSELEDEQYF
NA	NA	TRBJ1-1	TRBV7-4	TGTGCCAGCAGCCACGGGCTACGCAACGAAGCTTTCTTT	CASSHGLRNEAFF
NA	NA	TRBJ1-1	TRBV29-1	TGCAGCTTTGTGTCCTCCAGTACTGAAGCTTTCTTT	CSFVSSSTEAFF
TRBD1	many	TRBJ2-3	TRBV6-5	TGTGCCAGCAGTTGGGGACAGAATTCCTCGCCGGGCGCAGATACGCAGTATTTT	CASSWGQNSSPGADTQYF
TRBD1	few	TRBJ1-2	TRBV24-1	TGTGCCACCAGTGACCGGGACAGGGGAAGGAGTAACCATGGCTACACCTTC	CATSDRDRGRSNHGYTF
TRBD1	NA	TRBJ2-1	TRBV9	TGTGCCAGCAGCGCACCGGGACAGGGCCATGTGCAGTTCTTC	CASSAPGQGHVQFF
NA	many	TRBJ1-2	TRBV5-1	TGCGCCAGCAGCTTGGCGGAGGCAGTAAATGGCTACACCTTC	CASSLAEAVNGYTF
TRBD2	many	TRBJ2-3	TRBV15	TGTGCCACCAGCAGAGATGTTGCTAGCGGGTACCTGAGCACAGATACGCAGTATTTT	CATSRDVASGYLSTDTQYF
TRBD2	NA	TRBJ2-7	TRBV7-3	TGTGCCAGCAGCCGTATAGCGGGGGGCTCCTACGAGCAGTACTTC	CASSRIAGGSYEQYF
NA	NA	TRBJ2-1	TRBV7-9	TGTGCCAGCGGCTTGCCCGTATACGACCGGGTTAATTACAATGAGCAGTTCTTC	CASGLPVYDRVNYNEQFF
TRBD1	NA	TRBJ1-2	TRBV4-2	TGTGCCAGCGATGGACAGGGGGTTCCCTATGGCTACACCTTC	CASDGQGVPYGYTF
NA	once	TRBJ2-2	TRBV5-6	TGTGCCAGCAGCTCAGGGGGGCGTATCACCGGGGAGCTGTTTTTT	CASSSGGRITGELFF
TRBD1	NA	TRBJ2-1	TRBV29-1	TGCAGCGCCGTGACAGGGGGCGCGTCCAATGAGCAGTTCTTC	CSAVTGGASNEQFF
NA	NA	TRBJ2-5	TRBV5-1	TGCGCCAGCAGCAGGGAGGTAAGGCTACAAGAGACCCAGTACTTC	CASSREVRLQETQYF
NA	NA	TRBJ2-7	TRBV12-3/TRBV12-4	TGTGCCAGCTGCCCCCCCGGTGCGGTCGAGCAGTACTTC	CASCPPGAVEQYF
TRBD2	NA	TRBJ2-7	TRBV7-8	TGTGCCAGCACCTCGACAACCGGGGGGGGACATTCAGAGCAGTACTTC	CASTSTTGGGHSEQYF
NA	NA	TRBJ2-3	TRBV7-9	TGCGCCAGCAGCTTCGCCCCGGGGATTACCACGCAGTATTTT	CASSFAPGITTQYF
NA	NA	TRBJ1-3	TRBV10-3	TGTGCCATCAGCGGGACACCGGCCTCTGGAAACACCATATATTTT	CAISGTPASGNTIYF
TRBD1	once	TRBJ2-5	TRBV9	TGTGCCAGCAGCGGCCGGGACAGGGGGGATTATGACTACTTC	CASSGRDRGDYDYF
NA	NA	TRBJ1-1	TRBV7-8	TGTGCCAGCAGCCTAGCGTCTGGGGGAACACATGAAGCTTTCTTT	CASSLASGGTHEAFF
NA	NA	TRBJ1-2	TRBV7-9	TGTGCCAGCACGACTTCGGGGGGGTTCGTAGGTCGGTACACCTTC	CASTTSGGFVGRYTF
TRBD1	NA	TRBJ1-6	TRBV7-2	TGTGCCAGCAGCCGAACTAGGGACAGTCTCTCCCTCCACTTT	CASSRTRDSLSLHF
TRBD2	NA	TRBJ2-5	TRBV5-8	TGTGCCAGCAGCGACGACCAGGCGGGGGTCGGAGAGACCCAGTACTTC	CASSDDQAGVGETQYF
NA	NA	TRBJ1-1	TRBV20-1	TGCAGTGCTAGAGATAACAGTGTGTCACCTGAAGCTTTCTTT	CSARDNSVSPEAFF
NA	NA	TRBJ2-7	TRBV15	TGTGCCACCAGCAGAGCAGGGGCCGACGAGCAGTACTTC	CATSRAGADEQYF
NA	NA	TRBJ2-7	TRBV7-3	TGTGCCAGCAGCTTAGAGCCCGGGGGATCCAACGAGCACTACTTC	CASSLEPGGSNEHYF
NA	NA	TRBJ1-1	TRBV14	TGTGCCAGCAGCACAGGGAAGGTAGCTGATGCTTACTTT	CASSTGKVADAYF
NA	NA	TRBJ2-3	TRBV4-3	TGCGCCAGCAGCGCAGATACGCAGTATTTT	CASSADTQYF
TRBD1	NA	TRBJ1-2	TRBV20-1	TGCAGTGCTACGGACAGGACCTACGAGCACTATGGCTACACCTTC	CSATDRTYEHYGYTF